The 4 T cell receptor beta chains below come from one sample, sequenced in a study of identical twins. MiXCR was run by TCRdb on the 5' RACE reads, yielding one entry per CDR3 protein. This sample has 250,000 or so distinct CDR3 sequences, with about 8.5% found just once. A further study also used this sample, focusing on yellow fever vaccine responses in identical twins.

The specimen was CD8+ T cells sorted from blood. These receptor sequences come from a woman aged 18-29 years in good health.

Many counts were recorded for this clonotype. The genes are TRBV5-1 and TRBJ2-3; D unclear. Trimming left V 0 bases short and J 4 bases short, with 12 bases between. The CDR3 has 15 amino acids. From germline, CDR1 is SGHRS and CDR2 YFSETQ. The CDR3 DNA is TGCGCCAGCAGCTTGGAGGGCCGAGTCGCAGATACGCAGTATTTT. This sequence encodes CASSLEGRVADTQYF.

The sample holds a few counts of this clonotype. J is TRBJ1-1 and V is TRBV20-1, with TRBD1 matching 8 bases. Per the germline V gene, CDR1 is DFQATT and CDR2 is SNEGSKA (reference sequence). The V segment lost 0 bases and the J segment 5 bases; nucleotides outside the gene matches: 8. This CDR3 has 15 amino acids. The CDR3 DNA follows: TGCAGTGCTAGAGATTGGCAGGGGGCGAATACTGAAGCTTTCTTT. This encodes CSARDWQGANTEAFF.

CDR3 nucleotides: TGTGCCAGCAGCTCCCTCGGACAGGCGTCCCCTTACACCGGGGAGCTGTTTTTT. It translates to CASSSLGQASPYTGELFF. V is TRBV11-1 and J is TRBJ2-2, with TRBD1 matching over 7 bases. Germline CDR1 and CDR2: SGHAT and FQDESV (reference sequence). Germline trimming cut 4 bases from V and 3 bases from J; bases unmatched to any gene: 14. This CDR3 has 18 amino acids.

The J gene is TRBJ2-1, the V gene TRBV4-1; 13 nucleotides align to TRBD2. Per the germline V gene, CDR1 is MGHRA and CDR2 is YSYEKL. This CDR3 has 21 residues. V dropped 0 bases and J dropped 0; count of bases not matched to a gene: 11. CDR3 bases: TGCGCCAGCAGCCAAGACCGAGGGGGACTAGCGGGATTGAGCTCCTACAATGAGCAGTTCTTC. Residues: CASSQDRGGLAGLSSYNEQFF.